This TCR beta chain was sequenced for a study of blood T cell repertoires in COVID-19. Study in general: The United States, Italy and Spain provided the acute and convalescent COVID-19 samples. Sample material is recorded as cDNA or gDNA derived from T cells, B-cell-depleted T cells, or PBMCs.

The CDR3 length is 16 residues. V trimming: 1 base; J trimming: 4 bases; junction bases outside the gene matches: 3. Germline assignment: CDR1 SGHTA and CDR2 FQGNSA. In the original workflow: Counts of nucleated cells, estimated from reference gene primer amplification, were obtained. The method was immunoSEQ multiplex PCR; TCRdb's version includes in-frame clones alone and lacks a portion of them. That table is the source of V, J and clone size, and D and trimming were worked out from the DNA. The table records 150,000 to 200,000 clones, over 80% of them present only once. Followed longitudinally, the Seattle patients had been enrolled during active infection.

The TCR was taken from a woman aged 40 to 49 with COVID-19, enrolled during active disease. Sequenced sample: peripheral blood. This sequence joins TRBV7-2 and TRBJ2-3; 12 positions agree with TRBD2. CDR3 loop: CASSLGLAGAADTQYF. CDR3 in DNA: TGTGCCAGCAGCTTAGGACTAGCGGGGGCGGCAGATACGCAGTATTTT.